Listed here are 26 T cell receptor beta chains from one sample, sequenced in a study of a mutant IDH1 vaccine in newly diagnosed glioma. The antigens these receptors bind are not known. The table came from immunoSEQ multiplex PCR; TCRdb's copy has only in-frame clones and leaves some out. The profile shows 50,000 to 70,000 clones, about 74% of them singletons. Time point reported: week 35, safety follow-up. Every vaccination contained 300 ug of the mutant IDH1 20-mer peptide and was paired with topical imiquimod. Specimen: PBMCs, collected from a glioma patient whose treatment included an IDH1 peptide vaccine. Every receptor here comes from a man aged 50-59 years with glioma.

The chain is built from TRBV2 and TRBJ2-5, with D uncertain. The germline V gene encodes CDR1 SNHLY and CDR2 FYNNEI. The germline V and J ends were trimmed by 2 bases and 4 bases, with 11 bases remaining between them. This CDR3 region has 14 residues. The CDR3 reads CASSERVSIETQYF. The CDR3 DNA reads as TGTGCCAGCAGTGAACGAGTTAGCATAGAGACCCAGTACTTC.

V gene TRBV27 combines with J gene TRBJ2-1; 10 nucleotides line up with TRBD2. CDR1 is MNHEY, CDR2 SMNVEV, per germline (reference sequence). The CDR3 sequence is 16 residues long. V was clipped by 4 bases and J by 3 bases; unmatched bases: 6. The CDR3 protein is CASSSSGGALYNEQFF. The CDR3 DNA follows: TGTGCCAGCAGTTCCAGCGGGGGGGCCCTCTACAATGAGCAGTTCTTC.

This chain links TRBV6-1 with TRBJ1-1; 7 nucleotides align to TRBD1. Germline-derived CDR1 and CDR2 are MNHNS and SASEGT. This CDR3 region has 14 residues. The ends lost 2 bases at V and 3 bases at J; junction bases unmatched: 3. The CDR3 region is CASSEQQGDTEAFF. As DNA, the CDR3 is TGTGCCAGCAGTGAACAGCAGGGGGACACTGAAGCTTTCTTT.

The chain has TRBV9 and TRBJ1-5; no definite D call. The CDR3 sequence is 12 residues long. CDR1 SGDLS and CDR2 YYNGEE come from the germline V gene. V was pared by 0 bases and J by 5 bases, with 3 bases between. The CDR3 DNA is TGTGCCAGCAGCGTAGGAGATCAGCCCCAGCATTTT. Encoded protein: CASSVGDQPQHF. Filled out from reference TRBV9 and TRBJ1-5, the complete variable domain reads DSGVTQTPKHLITATGQRVTLRCSPRSGDLSVYWYQQSLDQGLQFLIQYYNGEERAKGNILERFSAQQFPDLHSELNLSSLELGDSALYFCASSVGDQPQHFGDGTRLSIL.

The sample holds a few counts of this clone. The chain is built from TRBV10-3 and TRBJ1-5; 10 bases line up with TRBD1. The trim removed 6 bases at V and 1 base at J, leaving 3 bases unmatched. CDR3 size: 15 residues. The germline V gene has CDR1 ENHRY and CDR2 SYGVKD. Written as DNA, the CDR3 is TGTGCCATCAGCGGGACAGGGGAGAGCAATCAGCCCCAGCATTTT. Residues: CAISGTGESNQPQHF.

The chain uses TRBV4-2 and TRBJ1-5, with D possibly being TRBD1 (6 bases). This CDR3 is built from 15 residues. CDR1 and CDR2 from the germline V gene are LGHNA and YNFKEQ. Between the trimmed V and J ends, which lost 0 bases and 7 bases, there was a span of 13 bases. The CDR3 DNA follows: TGTGCCAGCAGCCAAGATCCCGGGGGGCGACAGCCCCAGCATTTT. This codes for CASSQDPGGRQPQHF.

This clone was counted only a few times. The V and J genes are TRBV2 and TRBJ1-5; the match to TRBD1 covers 9 bases. V shed 7 bases and J 2 bases; nucleotides not matched to a gene: 3. The CDR3 spans 14 residues. Germline CDR1 is SNHLY and CDR2 is FYNNEI. The CDR3 DNA reads TGTGCCAGCAAAGACAGGGGGGGCAATCAGCCCCAGCATTTT. Encoded protein: CASKDRGGNQPQHF.

The rearrangement links TRBV11-2 to TRBJ2-2; a possible D gene is TRBD1 (8 bases). This CDR3 contains 15 residues. Trimming stripped 2 bases from V and 5 bases from J, with 12 bases between. Germline-derived CDR1 and CDR2 are SGHAT and FQNNGV. The CDR3 sequence is CASSLNRGGTGELFF. The DNA of the CDR3 is TGTGCCAGCAGCTTAAACAGGGGGGGGACCGGGGAGCTGTTTTTT.

J is TRBJ2-5 and V is TRBV11-2; D is unresolved. Germline V gene sequence: CDR1 SGHAT, CDR2 FQNNGV. This CDR3 has 13 residues. The V end lost 8 bases, the J end lost 2 bases, and 12 bases lay between the germline ends. CDR3: CASGHDLQETQYF. In DNA, the CDR3 is TGTGCCAGCGGCCACGACCTACAAGAGACCCAGTACTTC.

This clone was seen just once. The V call is TRBV20-1, the J call TRBJ1-2; D gene ambiguous. V lost 1 base and J lost 8, with 8 bases in between. CDR3 length: 11 residues. Germline values: CDR1 DFQATT, CDR2 SNEGSKA (reference sequence). CDR3: CSARVTPGYTF. As DNA, the CDR3 is TGCAGTGCTAGAGTCACCCCCGGCTACACCTTC.

A single count supports this clone. The chain recombines TRBV11-2 with TRBJ1-1; TRBD1 matches 7 bases. The CDR3 loop spans 14 amino acids. Germline V gene lookup returns CDR1 SGHAT and CDR2 FQNNGV. J was trimmed by 6 bases and V by 4 bases; bases with no gene match: 8. CDR3 sequence (DNA): TGTGCCAGCAGCTCACAACAGGGGACGGCTGAAGCTTTCTTT. Its protein is CASSSQQGTAEAFF. Based on the CDR3 plus reference TRBV11-2 and TRBJ1-1, the full variable domain is EAGVAQSPRYKIIEKRQSVAFWCNPISGHATLYWYQQILGQGPKLLIQFQNNGVVDDSQLPKDRFSAERLKGVDSTLKIQPAKLEDSAVYLCASSSQQGTAEAFFGQGTRLTVV.

This sequence joins TRBV28 and TRBJ2-7; no firm D call. From germline, CDR1 is MDHEN and CDR2 SYDVKM. The CDR3 is made up of 14 amino acids. V was cut by 4 bases and J by 1 base, with 11 bases left in between. CDR3 amino acids: CASSSGDLSYEQYF. CDR3 bases: TGTGCCAGCAGTTCAGGTGATTTGTCCTACGAGCAGTACTTC.

The rearrangement uses TRBV4-1 and TRBJ1-3; D call uncertain. The CDR3 is 16 residues long. Trimming took off 0 bases at V and 0 bases at J, with 9 bases between the two ends. CDR1 and CDR2 (germline): MGHRA, YSYEKL. This CDR3 is CASSQDRFLSGNTIYF. CDR3 in DNA: TGCGCCAGCAGCCAAGACAGATTCCTCTCTGGAAACACCATATATTTT.

The V gene is TRBV4-2, the J gene TRBJ2-5, with 10 bases lining up with TRBD2. After removal of 1 base from V and 4 bases from J, the junction contained 0 bases not matched to a gene. CDR1 LGHNA and CDR2 YNFKEQ come from the germline V gene. This CDR3 region has 14 residues. CDR3 in DNA: TGTGCCAGCAGCCAAGGGACTAGCGGAGAGACCCAGTACTTC. Translated, it gives CASSQGTSGETQYF.

The rearrangement links TRBV4-3 to TRBJ2-7; no reliable D call. CDR3 length equals 17 residues. CDR1 LGHNA and CDR2 YSLEER come from the germline V gene. Trimming shortened V by 1 base and J by 0 bases, and 16 bases separated the two germline ends. In DNA, the CDR3 is TGCGCCAGCAGCCAAGGCCGGGCCCGAGTTAGCTCCTACGAGCAGTACTTC. This gives the protein CASSQGRARVSSYEQYF.

The CDR3 sequence: CASSPMGTQYF. CDR3 nucleotides: TGTGCCAGCAGCCCCATGGGGACGCAGTATTTT. The gene calls are TRBV7-9 and TRBJ2-3; D is ambiguous. Trimming left V 5 bases short and J 9 bases short, with 9 bases between. The CDR3 extends over 11 amino acids. Germline-derived CDR1 and CDR2 are SEHNR and FQNEAQ (reference sequence).

The chain recombines TRBV5-4 with TRBJ1-5; D remains unclear. Germline values: CDR1 SGHNT, CDR2 YYREEE (reference sequence). The CDR3 consists of 12 residues. The ends were cut back, 4 bases at V and 6 bases at J, with 8 bases in the middle. CDR3 nucleotides: TGTGCCAGCAGCGATGGGAGTCAGCCCCAGCATTTT. This sequence encodes CASSDGSQPQHF.

This clone was seen a handful of times. The V and J genes are TRBV5-4 and TRBJ2-7; 13 bases are a match to TRBD2. V lost 2 bases, J lost 3 bases, and 2 bases stayed unmatched. This CDR3 has 15 amino acids. Germline V gives CDR1 SGHNT, CDR2 YYREEE (reference sequence). This CDR3 is CASSFGTSGVYEQYF. The CDR3 bases are TGTGCCAGCAGCTTTGGGACTAGCGGGGTCTACGAGCAGTACTTC.

The genes are TRBV2 and TRBJ1-2; no clear D gene. Trimming cost V 8 bases and J 5 bases, with 9 bases left between them. The germline CDR1 and CDR2 sequences are SNHLY and FYNNEI. The CDR3 contains 11 residues. Written as DNA, the CDR3 is TGTGCCAGCGTCCTAGAATATGGCTACACCTTC. This codes for CASVLEYGYTF.

In regard to this clone: At one boundary the junction diverges from the germline segment, which might be a read error. This chain joins TRBV5-6 and TRBJ1-2, with D possibly TRBD1 on 6 matching bases. The CDR3 contains 11 residues. Germline assignment: CDR1 SGHDT and CDR2 YYEEEE. In nucleotides, the CDR3 is TGTGCCAGCAGCTCGGGACACGGAGGGGCCTTC. This sequence encodes CASSSGHGGAF.

The genes are TRBV19 and TRBJ1-1, with 7 bases lining up with TRBD1. CDR1 LNHDA and CDR2 SQIVND come from the germline V gene (reference sequence). Germline trimming cut 5 bases from V and 3 bases from J; bases unmatched to any gene: 9. The CDR3 sequence is 15 residues long. As DNA, the CDR3 is TGTGCCAGTAGTTCCGACAGGGCTGGAGACACTGAAGCTTTCTTT. Translating it yields CASSSDRAGDTEAFF.

This rearrangement joins TRBV9 to TRBJ2-7, with a tentative D call TRBD1 (6 bases). Germline CDR1 SGDLS, CDR2 YYNGEE. The CDR3 is made up of 14 amino acids. V gave up 0 bases and J gave up 3 bases, with 10 bases separating them. The CDR3 loop is CASSVGTASYEQYF. DNA of the CDR3: TGTGCCAGCAGCGTAGGGACAGCGAGCTACGAGCAGTACTTC.

The chain carries TRBV9 and TRBJ2-7; D could derive from TRBD1 or TRBD2 (5 bases each). Looked up from germline, CDR1 is SGDLS and CDR2 is YYNGEE. This CDR3 spans 14 amino acids. The V and J ends lost 0 bases and 6 bases respectively, with 13 bases between them. CDR3 loop: CASSVEAHGAEQYF. In nucleotides, the CDR3 is TGTGCCAGCAGCGTAGAGGCCCACGGGGCCGAGCAGTACTTC.

The chain couples TRBV19 to TRBJ1-1; 10 nucleotides align to TRBD1. The germline V gene has CDR1 LNHDA and CDR2 SQIVND (reference sequence). The V segment lost 5 bases and the J segment 5 bases; nucleotides outside the gene matches: 5. The CDR3 contains 14 residues. The CDR3 bases are TGTGCCAGTAGTGACAGGGGGCGACGGACTGAAGCTTTCTTT. Amino acid sequence: CASSDRGRRTEAFF.

The rearrangement joins TRBV7-6 to TRBJ1-5; no reliable D call. V was shortened by 3 bases and J by 7 bases, with 7 bases between the two germline ends. Looked up from germline, CDR1 is SGHVS and CDR2 is FNYEAQ. The CDR3 has 12 residues. In DNA form, the CDR3 reads TGTGCCAGCAGCTTGCCCGGGCAGCCCCAGCATTTT. It yields the protein CASSLPGQPQHF. Full variable domain (remainder filled in from reference TRBV7-6 and TRBJ1-5): GAGVSQSPRYKVTKRGQDVALRCDPISGHVSLYWYRQALGQGPEFLTYFNYEAQQDKSGLPNDRFSAERPEGSISTLTIQRTEQRDSAMYRCASSLPGQPQHFGDGTRLSIL.

This clone was seen more than once but under ten times. The chain joins TRBV7-2 to TRBJ1-4; the match to TRBD1 covers 9 bases. V trimming: 4 bases; J trimming: 7 bases; junction bases outside the gene matches: 4. This CDR3 is 14 amino acids long. Germline loops: CDR1 SGHTA, CDR2 FQGNSA. CDR3 loop: CASSYGTGSEKLFF. The CDR3 DNA reads as TGTGCCAGCAGCTACGGGACAGGGAGTGAAAAACTGTTTTTT.